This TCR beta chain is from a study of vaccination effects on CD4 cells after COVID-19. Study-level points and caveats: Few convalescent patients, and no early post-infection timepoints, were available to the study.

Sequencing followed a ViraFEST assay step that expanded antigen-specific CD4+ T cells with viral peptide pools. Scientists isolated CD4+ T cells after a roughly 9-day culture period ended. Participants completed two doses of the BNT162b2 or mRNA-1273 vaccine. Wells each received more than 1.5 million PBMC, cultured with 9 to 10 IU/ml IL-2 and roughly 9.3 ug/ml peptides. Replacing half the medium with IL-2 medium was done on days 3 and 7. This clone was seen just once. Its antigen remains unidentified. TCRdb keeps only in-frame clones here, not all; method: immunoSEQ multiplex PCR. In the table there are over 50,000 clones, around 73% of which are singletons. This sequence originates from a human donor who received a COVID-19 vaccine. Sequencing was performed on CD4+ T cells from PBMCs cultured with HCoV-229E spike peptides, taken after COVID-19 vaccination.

The DNA for the CDR3 is TGCGCCAGCAGCTTGGGTCTTGGGGCCAACGTCCTGACTTTC. It yields the protein CASSLGLGANVLTF. This sequence joins TRBV5-1 and TRBJ2-6; D is unresolved. V was cut by 0 bases and J by 3 bases, with 4 bases left in between. The CDR3 totals 14 residues. CDR1 SGHRS and CDR2 YFSETQ come from the germline V gene.